This TCR beta chain was identified during a study of blood T cell repertoires in COVID-19. Overall study: Material from acute and convalescent COVID-19 was sourced from the United States, Italy and Spain. T cells, B-cell-depleted T cells, or PBMCs provided the cDNA or gDNA that served as material.

This table comes from immunoSEQ multiplex PCR, and its TCRdb copy is limited to in-frame clones, with some not included. The table records 25,000 to 30,000 clones, 85% to 90% of them present only once. The V gene lost 0 bases and the J gene lost 5 bases, with 6 bases spanning the gap. The length of the CDR3 is 14 residues. Looked up from germline, CDR1 is SGDLS and CDR2 is YYNGEE. The rearrangement links TRBV9 to TRBJ1-6, with D hard to call. Material for sequencing was peripheral blood. The receptor was derived from a human donor in a cohort sampled during active COVID-19. As DNA, the CDR3 is TGTGCCAGCAGCGTAGGGCCTCATAATTCACCCCTCCACTTT. Its translation: CASSVGPHNSPLHF.